This T cell receptor (beta chain) was recorded in a study of shared T cell receptors in the human thymus. Data came from immunoSEQ multiplex PCR; TCRdb stores just in-frame clones and leaves some out. The sample yields 720,000 or so clones, 80% to 90% seen once. CDR1 is SGHDN, CDR2 FVKESK, per germline. The CDR3 has 14 residues. Trimming removed 3 bases from V and 4 bases from J; junction bases left unmatched: 5. This sample also belongs to another study, concerning human thymus T cells. That source adds: Donors were healthy Finnish infants having corrective surgery for congenital heart defects. The study used thymus tissue resected during corrective heart surgery. Related work showed strongly overlapping thymic repertoires across unrelated individuals.

V usage is TRBV14 and J usage is TRBJ1-2; TRBD1 matches at 7 bases. This clonotype was sampled from a girl under three years old with a congenital heart defect. Sequencing was carried out using thymocytes. The CDR3 DNA follows: TGTGCCAGCAGCCATGACAGGGAAATCTATGGCTACACCTTC. Translating it yields CASSHDREIYGYTF.